The 26 T cell receptor beta chains presented below share a single source sample, sequenced in a study of shared clonotypes between healthy human individuals. It was CD45RO-negative cells, positively selected for CCR7, that made up naive CD8 cells, with terminally differentiated effector memory CD45RA+ cells excluded. Assay: immunoSEQ multiplex PCR; the TCRdb copy retains only in-frame clones and omits some. The sample has about 2 million clones, around 96% seen once; the top ten hold 1.2%. The sequencing input was naive CD8+ T cells sorted from blood. The source is a man younger than 30 in good health.

V gene TRBV5-1 combines with J gene TRBJ2-7, with D perhaps given as TRBD1 or TRBD2 (7 bases each). Germline V gives CDR1 SGHRS, CDR2 YFSETQ. The CDR3 totals 16 residues. Between the trimmed V and J ends, which lost 3 bases and 4 bases, there was a span of 20 bases. The CDR3 sequence is CASSSPEGGGIYEQYF. The DNA of the CDR3 is TGCGCCAGCAGCTCCCCGGAGGGAGGGGGCATTTACGAGCAGTACTTC.

The V and J genes are TRBV6-1 and TRBJ2-7; 8 nucleotides agree with TRBD2. V trimming: 6 bases; J trimming: 4 bases; junction bases outside the gene matches: 5. Germline assignment: CDR1 MNHNS and CDR2 SASEGT. There are 13 residues in the CDR3. The CDR3 DNA reads as TGTGCCAGCAGAAACAGCGGGAGTTACGAGCAGTACTTC. Translation gives CASRNSGSYEQYF.

The V gene is TRBV9, the J gene TRBJ2-7; no clear D. The CDR3 runs to 15 residues. CDR1 is SGDLS and CDR2 is YYNGEE in the germline V gene. V lost 0 bases and J lost 4, with 14 bases in between. CDR3 sequence: CASSVGGQLGYEQYF. In DNA, the CDR3 is TGTGCCAGCAGCGTAGGAGGTCAGCTCGGGTACGAGCAGTACTTC.

This clone is a singleton in its sample. Distinct nucleotide sequences in the sample also encode this CDR3. The chain recombines TRBV20-1 with TRBJ2-7; D is unresolved. CDR1 and CDR2 from the germline V gene are DFQATT and SNEGSKA (reference sequence). The ends were cut back, 3 bases at V and 4 bases at J, with 7 bases in the middle. CDR3 size: 11 residues. The CDR3 loop reads CSAREGYEQYF. The DNA for the CDR3 is TGCAGTGCTAGGGAAGGTTACGAGCAGTACTTC.

The chain joins TRBV28 to TRBJ2-7; 14 nucleotides line up with TRBD2. This CDR3 is built from 14 residues. Germline V gene sequence: CDR1 MDHEN, CDR2 SYDVKM. The V and J ends lost 7 bases and 9 bases, in that order; junction bases with no gene match: 8. The DNA of the CDR3 is TGTGCCAGCATTATTGGACTAGCGGGAGGCAGGCAGTACTTC. Its translation: CASIIGLAGGRQYF.

The chain employs TRBV30 and TRBJ1-1, with D tentatively TRBD1 (5 bases). There are 12 residues in the CDR3. Germline assignment: CDR1 GTSNPN and CDR2 SVGIG (reference sequence). This CDR3 is CASEEGITEAFF. As DNA, the CDR3 is TGTGCTTCGGAGGAGGGGATCACTGAAGCTTTCTTT.

V is TRBV5-6 and J is TRBJ1-1; D call uncertain. CDR3 length: 14 amino acids. V dropped 0 bases and J dropped 3 bases, with 9 bases sitting between them. Germline loops: CDR1 SGHDT, CDR2 YYEEEE. The CDR3 here is CASSLAVVYTEAFF. DNA of the CDR3: TGTGCCAGCAGCTTGGCCGTGGTATACACTGAAGCTTTCTTT.

This chain links TRBV28 with TRBJ1-1; possible D gene TRBD1, 6 bases. Germline-derived CDR1 and CDR2 are MDHEN and SYDVKM. The germline V and J ends were trimmed by 8 bases and 0 bases, with 10 bases remaining between them. The CDR3 contains 13 residues. CDR3 loop: CASGTGLNTEAFF. In DNA, the CDR3 is TGTGCCAGCGGAACAGGGTTGAACACTGAAGCTTTCTTT.

The chain recombines TRBV4-1 with TRBJ2-3; D remains unclear. Germline V gene lookup returns CDR1 MGHRA and CDR2 YSYEKL. The ends were cut back, 1 base at V and 0 bases at J, with 8 bases in the middle. The length of the CDR3 is 15 residues. The CDR3, as DNA: TGCGCCAGCAGCCAAGCTATATCTAGCACAGATACGCAGTATTTT. Translated, it gives CASSQAISSTDTQYF.

Regarding this clone: The same CDR3 also results from other DNA sequences found in this sample. The chain joins TRBV9 to TRBJ1-6, with 7 bases fitting TRBD1. CDR3 length: 15 amino acids. The V gene's germline CDR1 is SGDLS and CDR2 YYNGEE. Trimming cost V 0 bases and J 3 bases; bases outside gene matches: 0. In DNA form, the CDR3 reads TGTGCCAGCAGCGTAGCAGGGGGCTATAATTCACCCCTCCACTTT. It specifies CASSVAGGYNSPLHF.

The chain couples TRBV9 to TRBJ2-1; D remains unclear. The CDR3 sequence is 17 residues long. V was trimmed by 0 bases and J by 0 bases, leaving 13 bases between them. Germline V gene sequence: CDR1 SGDLS, CDR2 YYNGEE. The CDR3 nucleotides read TGTGCCAGCAGCGTAGGAGGTACCGTGGGCTCCTACAATGAGCAGTTCTTC. It yields the protein CASSVGGTVGSYNEQFF.

V usage is TRBV7-3 and J usage is TRBJ2-3, with D unresolved. This CDR3 contains 13 residues. Germline loops: CDR1 SGHTA, CDR2 FQGTGA. The V end lost 4 bases, the J end lost 2 bases, and 7 bases lay between the germline ends. Here the CDR3 DNA reads TGTGCCAGCAGCTCGACGCACACAGATACGCAGTATTTT. As protein: CASSSTHTDTQYF.

This sequence joins TRBV11-2 and TRBJ1-2; D unclear. Germline V gene sequence: CDR1 SGHAT, CDR2 FQNNGV. CDR3 length: 16 residues. Deletions cut 6 bases from V and 0 bases from J, with 17 bases between. CDR3 loop: CASSPLEGDPNYGYTF. DNA of the CDR3: TGTGCCAGCAGTCCCCTAGAGGGCGACCCTAACTATGGCTACACCTTC.

The CDR3 spells CSVSFGAGSYEQYF. CDR3 in DNA: TGCAGCGTTAGTTTTGGTGCAGGCTCCTACGAGCAGTACTTC. The chain combines TRBV29-1 with TRBJ2-7, with no clear D. The length of the CDR3 is 14 residues. Between the trimmed V and J ends, which lost 5 bases and 0 bases, there was a span of 14 bases. The germline V gene encodes CDR1 SQVTM and CDR2 ANQGSEA.

This clone has just a few counts. The chain has TRBV19 and TRBJ1-2; the D is unclear. The CDR3 sequence is 10 residues long. V gave up 7 bases and J gave up 8 bases, with 8 bases separating them. Germline loops: CDR1 LNHDA, CDR2 SQIVND (reference sequence). The CDR3 is CASIPSGYTF. The CDR3 bases are TGTGCCAGTATCCCCTCGGGCTACACCTTC.

The chain couples TRBV7-3 to TRBJ2-7; the D gene is possibly TRBD1 (5 bases). Trimming shortened V by 0 bases and J by 5 bases, and 14 bases separated the two germline ends. Germline values: CDR1 SGHTA, CDR2 FQGTGA. The CDR3 is made up of 15 amino acids. CDR3 DNA sequence: TGTGCCAGCAGCTTAACCTGGCAGGGTAGCCACGAGCAGTACTTC. Protein product: CASSLTWQGSHEQYF.

The chain links TRBV6-6 to TRBJ1-6; TRBD1 matches 7 bases. The trim removed 5 bases at V and 5 bases at J, leaving 6 bases unmatched. Germline loops: CDR1 MNHNY, CDR2 SVGAGI (reference sequence). The CDR3 is 15 amino acids. CDR3 sequence reads: CASSHGQVNNSPLHF. The DNA of the CDR3 is TGTGCCAGCAGTCATGGACAGGTGAATAATTCACCCCTCCACTTT.

This clone has only a few counts. The rearrangement links TRBV30 to TRBJ1-1, with TRBD1 matching over 7 bases. The germline gives CDR1 GTSNPN, CDR2 SVGIG (reference sequence). This CDR3 comprises 12 residues. V lost 3 bases to trimming and J lost 4 bases; unmatched junction nucleotides: 2. CDR3 DNA: TGTGCCTGGAGGCCAGGGGGCACTGAAGCTTTCTTT. Protein product: CAWRPGGTEAFF.

This clone was observed a single time. The rearrangement uses TRBV5-6 and TRBJ2-3, with D possibly matching TRBD2 (5 bases). V lost 0 bases and J 6 bases, leaving 14 bases between the germline ends. The CDR3 covers 15 residues. Germline V lookup: CDR1 SGHDT, CDR2 YYEEEE. CDR3 sequence reads: CASSLAGITWDTQYF. Here the CDR3 DNA reads TGTGCCAGCAGCTTGGCGGGGATCACGTGGGATACGCAGTATTTT. The complete variable domain, with remaining parts taken from reference TRBV5-6 and TRBJ2-3, reads DAGVTQSPTHLIKTRGQQVTLRCSPKSGHDTVSWYQQALGQGPQFIFQYYEEEERQRGNFPDRFSGHQFPNYSSELNVNALLLGDSALYLCASSLAGITWDTQYFGPGTRLTVL.

The DNA for the CDR3 is TGTGCCAGCAGTTACGCAGGGGAAATGGGCACTGAAGCTTTCTTT. Translating it yields CASSYAGEMGTEAFF. The rearrangement joins TRBV6-6 to TRBJ1-1; possible D gene TRBD1, 6 bases. The CDR3 runs 15 residues. Germline V lookup: CDR1 MNHNY, CDR2 SVGAGI (reference sequence). The germline V and J ends were trimmed by 2 bases and 4 bases, with 14 bases remaining between them.

This rearrangement joins TRBV11-1 to TRBJ1-1; D not certain. This CDR3 contains 13 residues. Deletions cut 1 base from V and 5 bases from J, with 8 bases between. CDR1 and CDR2 (germline): SGHAT, FQDESV (reference sequence). In DNA form, the CDR3 reads TGTGCCAGCAGCTTAGGGGTGGGGACTGAAGCTTTCTTT. It yields the protein CASSLGVGTEAFF.

The gene calls are TRBV25-1 and TRBJ2-7; TRBD2 is a possible D gene (5 bases). V shed 5 bases and J shed 4 bases, with 15 bases lying between them. CDR3 length: 14 residues. Germline V gene data show CDR1 as MGHDK and CDR2 as SYGVNS. CDR3 DNA: TGTGCCAGCAGTCCCACGGGGTACAGATACGAGCAGTACTTC. As protein: CASSPTGYRYEQYF.

In this sample, this clone turned up once. The chain uses TRBV2 and TRBJ2-3, with 10 positions matching TRBD2. This CDR3 comprises 19 residues. Germline-derived CDR1 and CDR2 are SNHLY and FYNNEI. Germline trimming cut 6 bases from V and 0 bases from J; bases unmatched to any gene: 15. CDR3 in DNA: TGTGCCAGCAGCGATCCAGCGGGGGGGCCAGGAGGAAGCACAGATACGCAGTATTTT. It specifies CASSDPAGGPGGSTDTQYF.

About this clone itself: The same CDR3 arises from other DNA sequences in this sample as well. The chain links TRBV28 to TRBJ2-5; D perhaps matches TRBD1 (6 bases). Germline V gene data show CDR1 as MDHEN and CDR2 as SYDVKM. This CDR3 is 13 amino acids long. V was clipped by 5 bases and J by 1 base, with 8 bases between them. This chain's CDR3 is CASSGGLQETQYF. The CDR3 nucleotides read TGTGCCAGCAGTGGGGGCCTCCAAGAGACCCAGTACTTC.

This chain connects TRBV9 to TRBJ2-7; unclear D gene. The CDR3 runs 15 residues. Germline CDR1 and CDR2: SGDLS and YYNGEE. Trimming took off 4 bases at V and 1 base at J, with 15 bases between the two ends. Here the CDR3 DNA reads TGTGCCAGCAGCCCCGCGGCAACAGTTTCCTACGAGCAGTACTTC. The encoded protein is CASSPAATVSYEQYF.

The rearrangement uses TRBV29-1 and TRBJ1-3; 8 bases fit TRBD1. The CDR3 runs to 13 residues. Trimming cost V 5 bases and J 4 bases; bases outside gene matches: 4. Germline CDR1 SQVTM, CDR2 ANQGSEA. The DNA of the CDR3 is TGCAGCGTTTTGACAGGGGCGGGAAACACCATATATTTT. Residues: CSVLTGAGNTIYF.